Below, 3 T cell receptor beta chains from the same sample are listed, as sequenced in a study of Ad26.COV2.S vaccination and SARS-CoV-2 variants. Indicated treatment: 15 to 20 received Ad26.COV2.S at low or high dose, single or two shots; roughly 5 received placebo; per-sample allocation not given. Sampling happened 63 days after the first vaccine or placebo injection. Measured with immunoSEQ multiplex PCR; TCRdb has only the in-frame clones, and not every one. Counted here are 400,000 to 450,000 clones, approximately 90% occurring once; the ten biggest clones make up 1.5% to 2%. The sequencing used peripheral blood, collected in a trial of Ad26.COV2.S vaccine versus placebo. The source is a person aged 18 to 65 who received the Ad26.COV2.S COVID-19 vaccine or a placebo.

V usage is TRBV19 and J usage is TRBJ2-7, with no clear D. Trimming pared 1 base from V and 2 bases from J, leaving 9 bases between. The CDR3 is 14 residues long. CDR1 is LNHDA and CDR2 is SQIVND in the germline V gene (reference sequence). The CDR3 loop is CASSIVGSAYEQYF. CDR3 coding DNA: TGTGCCAGTAGTATAGTGGGGTCGGCCTACGAGCAGTACTTC.

The genes are TRBV6-1 and TRBJ1-5, with TRBD1 matching 8 bases. Germline V gene sequence: CDR1 MNHNS, CDR2 SASEGT. The J segment lost 4 bases and the V segment lost 3 bases, leaving 2 bases of the junction unmatched. The CDR3 loop spans 14 amino acids. CDR3 amino acids: CASSDGQGNQPQHF. For the CDR3, the DNA is TGTGCCAGCAGTGACGGACAGGGAAATCAGCCCCAGCATTTT.

The V and J genes are TRBV12-3 or TRBV12-4 and TRBJ1-2, with D unresolved. The CDR3 runs to 13 residues. V was shortened by 3 bases and J by 4 bases, with 9 bases between the two germline ends. The CDR3 here is CASSFGVLYGYTF. Written as DNA, the CDR3 is TGTGCCAGCAGTTTTGGGGTGCTCTATGGCTACACCTTC.